Included here is one TCR beta chain sequence, with context. The record originates from a study of blood T cells in healthy people across ages. For the second PCR, which ran for 7 to 11 cycles, a sample-barcoded 5' primer and a J-beta primer mix were used. TCRdb re-analysed the 5' RACE reads in MiXCR, keeping a single row per CDR3 protein. The sample carries more than 1 million distinct CDR3 sequences, around 45% recorded once. Germline V gene data show CDR1 as SGHNT and CDR2 as YYREEE (reference sequence). Trimming took 3 bases from V and 3 from J; bases not matched to a gene: 12. The CDR3 covers 17 residues.

This receptor was identified in a woman in her sixties in good health. This chain links TRBV5-4 with TRBJ2-3; 8 bases align to TRBD2. Source material: blood. CDR3: CASSSPAGGGPTDTQYF. CDR3 nucleotides: TGTGCCAGCAGCTCGCCGGCGGGGGGAGGGCCGACAGATACGCAGTATTTT.